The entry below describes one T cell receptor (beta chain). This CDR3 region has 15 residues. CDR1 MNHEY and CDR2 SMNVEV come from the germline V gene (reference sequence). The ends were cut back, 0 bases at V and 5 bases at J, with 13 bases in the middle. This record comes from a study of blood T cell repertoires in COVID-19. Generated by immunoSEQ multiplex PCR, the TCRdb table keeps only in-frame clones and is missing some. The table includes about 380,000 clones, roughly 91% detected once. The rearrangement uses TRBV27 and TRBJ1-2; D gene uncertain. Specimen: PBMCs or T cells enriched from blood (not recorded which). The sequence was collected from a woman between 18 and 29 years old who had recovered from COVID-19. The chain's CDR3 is CASSLSGVGPYGYTF. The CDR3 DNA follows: TGTGCCAGCAGTTTATCCGGGGTGGGTCCATATGGCTACACCTTC.